This T cell receptor beta chain was sequenced during a study of T cell repertoires in cytomegalovirus infection. This clonotype was counted at least ten times. The CDR3 contains 15 residues. The V gene end was trimmed by 2 bases and the J gene end by 4 bases; junction bases not matched to a gene: 1. Germline lookup yields CDR1 MNHEY and CDR2 SVGAGI. TCRdb recomputed calls from the reads with MiXCR, one row per CDR3 protein. The sample has 200,000 or so distinct CDR3 sequences, about 28% seen once; the top ten hold roughly 31%. This sequence joins TRBV6-5 and TRBJ2-3; 12 bases match TRBD2. The sequence was collected from a human donor in good health (CMV status not recorded). Some clones in this sample may be carry-over from other donors' samples. The source material was PBMCs. CDR3 residues: CASSYTSGGPDTQYF. Written as DNA, the CDR3 is TGTGCCAGCAGTTACACTAGCGGGGGGCCAGATACGCAGTATTTT.